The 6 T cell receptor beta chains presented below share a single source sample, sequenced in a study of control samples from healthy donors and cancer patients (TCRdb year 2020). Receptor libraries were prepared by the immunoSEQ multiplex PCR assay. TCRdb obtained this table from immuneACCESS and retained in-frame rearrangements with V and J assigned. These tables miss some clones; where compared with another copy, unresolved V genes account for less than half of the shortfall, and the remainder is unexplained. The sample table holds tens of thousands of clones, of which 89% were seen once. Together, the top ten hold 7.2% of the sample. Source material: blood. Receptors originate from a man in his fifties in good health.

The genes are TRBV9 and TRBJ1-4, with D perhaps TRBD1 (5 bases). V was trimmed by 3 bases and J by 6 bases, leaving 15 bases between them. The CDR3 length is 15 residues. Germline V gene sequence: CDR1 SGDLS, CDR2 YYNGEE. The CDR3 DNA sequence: TGTGCCAGCAGCGCAGGGCCTCACCGGGATGAAAAACTGTTTTTT. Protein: CASSAGPHRDEKLFF.

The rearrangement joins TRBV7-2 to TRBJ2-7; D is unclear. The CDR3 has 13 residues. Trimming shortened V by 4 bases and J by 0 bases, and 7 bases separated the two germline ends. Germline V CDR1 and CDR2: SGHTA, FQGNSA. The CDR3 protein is CASSSLDSYEQYF. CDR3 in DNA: TGTGCCAGCAGCTCCCTGGACTCCTACGAGCAGTACTTC.

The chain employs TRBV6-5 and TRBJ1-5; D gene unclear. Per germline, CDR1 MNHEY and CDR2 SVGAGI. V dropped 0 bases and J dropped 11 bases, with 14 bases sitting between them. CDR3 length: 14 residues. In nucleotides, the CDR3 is TGTGCCAGCAGTTACTCAGGTGGGGTTGAGGCCCAGCATTTT. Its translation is CASSYSGGVEAQHF.

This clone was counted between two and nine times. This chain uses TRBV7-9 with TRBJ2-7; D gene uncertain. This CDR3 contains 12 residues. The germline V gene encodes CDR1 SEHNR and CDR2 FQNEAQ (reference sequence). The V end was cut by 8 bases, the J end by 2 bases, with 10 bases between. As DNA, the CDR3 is TGTGCCAGCGAACAGTCTACCTACGAGCAGTACTTC. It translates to CASEQSTYEQYF.

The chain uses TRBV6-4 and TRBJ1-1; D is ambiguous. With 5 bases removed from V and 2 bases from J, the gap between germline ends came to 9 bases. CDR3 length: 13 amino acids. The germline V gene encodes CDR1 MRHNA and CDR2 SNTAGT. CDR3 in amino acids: CASSQRKNTEAFF. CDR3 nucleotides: TGTGCCAGCAGTCAGAGGAAAAACACTGAAGCTTTCTTT.

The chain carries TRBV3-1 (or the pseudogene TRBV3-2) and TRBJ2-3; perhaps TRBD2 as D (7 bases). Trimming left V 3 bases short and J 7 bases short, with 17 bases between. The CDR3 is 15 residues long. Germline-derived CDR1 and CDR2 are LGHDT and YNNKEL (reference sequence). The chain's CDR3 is CASSQRGPGRNTQYF. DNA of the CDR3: TGTGCCAGCAGCCAGCGGGGGCCGGGACGAAATACGCAGTATTTT.